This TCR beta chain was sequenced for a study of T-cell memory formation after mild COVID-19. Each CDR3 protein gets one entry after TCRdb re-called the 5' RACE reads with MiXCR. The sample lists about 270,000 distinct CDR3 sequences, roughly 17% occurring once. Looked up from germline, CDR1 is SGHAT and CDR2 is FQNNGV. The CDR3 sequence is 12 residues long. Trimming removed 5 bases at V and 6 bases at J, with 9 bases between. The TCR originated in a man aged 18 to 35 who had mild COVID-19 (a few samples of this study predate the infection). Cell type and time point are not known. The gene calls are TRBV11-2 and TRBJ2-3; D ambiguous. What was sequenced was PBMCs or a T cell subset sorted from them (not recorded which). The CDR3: CASSRRADTQYF. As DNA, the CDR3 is TGTGCCAGCAGCAGGCGCGCGGATACGCAGTATTTT.